The TCR beta chain under discussion was sequenced for a study of blood T cells in healthy people across ages. Germline V gene sequence: CDR1 SGDLS, CDR2 YYNGEE. J was trimmed by 8 bases and V by 2 bases; bases with no gene match: 5. CDR3 size: 14 residues. PCR was performed a second time for about 6 to 11 cycles using a sample-barcoded 5' primer and a J-beta primer mix. TCRdb re-called the 5' RACE reads with MiXCR, one entry per CDR3 protein. This table holds about 1.6 million distinct CDR3 sequences, roughly a third found once. This chain connects TRBV9 to TRBJ2-1, with 9 bases lining up with TRBD2. Sequenced input: blood. This TCR came from a woman aged 30 to 39 in good health. In DNA, the CDR3 is TGTGCCAGCAGCGTTAGCGGGAGTCAGTATGAGCAGTTCTTC. Translation: CASSVSGSQYEQFF.